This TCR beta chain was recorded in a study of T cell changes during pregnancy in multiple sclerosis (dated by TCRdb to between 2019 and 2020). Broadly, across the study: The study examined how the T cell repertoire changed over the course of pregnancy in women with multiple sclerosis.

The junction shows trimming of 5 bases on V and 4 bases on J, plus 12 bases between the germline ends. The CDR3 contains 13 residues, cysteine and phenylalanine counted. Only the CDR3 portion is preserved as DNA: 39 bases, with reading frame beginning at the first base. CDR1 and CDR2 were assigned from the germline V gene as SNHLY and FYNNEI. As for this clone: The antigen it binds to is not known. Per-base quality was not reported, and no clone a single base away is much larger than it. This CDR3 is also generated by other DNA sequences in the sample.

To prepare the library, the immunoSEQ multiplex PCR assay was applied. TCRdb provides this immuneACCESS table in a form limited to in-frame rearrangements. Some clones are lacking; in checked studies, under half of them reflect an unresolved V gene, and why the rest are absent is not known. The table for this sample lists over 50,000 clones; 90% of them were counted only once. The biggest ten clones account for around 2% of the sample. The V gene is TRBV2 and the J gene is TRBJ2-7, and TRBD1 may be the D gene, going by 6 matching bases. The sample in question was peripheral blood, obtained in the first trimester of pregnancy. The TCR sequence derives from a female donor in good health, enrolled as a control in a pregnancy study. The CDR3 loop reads CASSLEGQYEQYF. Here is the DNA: TGTGCCAGCAGTCTAGAAGGACAGTACGAGCAGTACTTC.